The clone carrying this TCR beta chain was seen once. The target antigen is unknown. This record belongs to a study of shared clonotypes between healthy human individuals. Study summary: Aged between 18 and 49, the donors were a couple of women and a few men. Researchers assigned three CD4 naive, three CD4 memory, two CD8 naive and one CD8 memory plate to each donor.

Clones were read by immunoSEQ multiplex PCR, and TCRdb kept only the in-frame ones, dropping some. Of more than 1.2 million clones in the sample, approximately 98.5% were seen once. The ends were cut back, 9 bases at V and 4 bases at J, with 16 bases in the middle. The CDR3 totals 13 residues. Per the germline V gene, CDR1 is MDHEN and CDR2 is SYDVKM. Study-level points and caveats: A handful of donors held about 5% of naive CD4 clonotypes in common. Owing to a small donor count, the genetic and exposure-history diversity represented was limited.

This receptor was taken from a man aged 25 to 45 in good health. The sequencing input was naive CD4+ T cells sorted from blood. Subset denoted: CD45RA+ positively selected. The rearrangement joins TRBV28 to TRBJ2-7; D possibly corresponds to TRBD2 (5 bases). The CDR3 loop reads CASNVGRGYEQYF. CDR3 DNA sequence: TGTGCCAGTAATGTCGGACGGGGTTACGAGCAGTACTTC.